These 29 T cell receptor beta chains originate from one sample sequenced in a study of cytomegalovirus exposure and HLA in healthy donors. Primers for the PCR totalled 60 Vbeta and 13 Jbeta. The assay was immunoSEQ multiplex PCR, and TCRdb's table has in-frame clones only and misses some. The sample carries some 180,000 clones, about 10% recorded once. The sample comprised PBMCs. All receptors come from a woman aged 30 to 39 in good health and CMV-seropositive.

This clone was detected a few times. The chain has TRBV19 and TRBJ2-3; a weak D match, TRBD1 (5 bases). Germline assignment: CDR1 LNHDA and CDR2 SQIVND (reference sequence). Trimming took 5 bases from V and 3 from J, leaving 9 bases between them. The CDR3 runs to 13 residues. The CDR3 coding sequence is TGTGCCAGTAGTCGGACAAATACAGATACGCAGTATTTT. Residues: CASSRTNTDTQYF.

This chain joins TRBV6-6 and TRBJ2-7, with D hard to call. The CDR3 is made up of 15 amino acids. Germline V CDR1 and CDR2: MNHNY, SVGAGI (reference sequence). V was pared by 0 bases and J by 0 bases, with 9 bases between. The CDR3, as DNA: TGTGCCAGCAGTTACTCGGGCAGGAACTCCTACGAGCAGTACTTC. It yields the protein CASSYSGRNSYEQYF.

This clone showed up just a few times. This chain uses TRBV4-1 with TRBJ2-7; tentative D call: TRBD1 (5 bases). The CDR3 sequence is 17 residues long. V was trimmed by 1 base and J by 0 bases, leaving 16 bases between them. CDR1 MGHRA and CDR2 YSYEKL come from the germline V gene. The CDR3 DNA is TGCGCCAGCAGCCAAGTTGTGGGGCAGCTCTCCTCCTACGAGCAGTACTTC. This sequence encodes CASSQVVGQLSSYEQYF.

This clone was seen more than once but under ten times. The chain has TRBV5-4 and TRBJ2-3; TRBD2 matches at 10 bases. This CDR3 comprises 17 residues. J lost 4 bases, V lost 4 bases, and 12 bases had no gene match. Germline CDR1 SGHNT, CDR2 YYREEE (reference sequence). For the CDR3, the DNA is TGTGCCAGCAGCGGGGGTGGTAGCGGGAGGCGAGCAGATACGCAGTATTTT. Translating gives CASSGGGSGRRADTQYF.

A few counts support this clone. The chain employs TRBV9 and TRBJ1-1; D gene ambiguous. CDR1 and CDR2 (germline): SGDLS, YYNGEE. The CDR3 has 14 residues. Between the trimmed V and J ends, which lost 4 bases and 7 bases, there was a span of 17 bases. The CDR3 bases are TGTGCCAGCAGCCCCCGGACCAAGCGGGGTGAAGCTTTCTTT. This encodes CASSPRTKRGEAFF.

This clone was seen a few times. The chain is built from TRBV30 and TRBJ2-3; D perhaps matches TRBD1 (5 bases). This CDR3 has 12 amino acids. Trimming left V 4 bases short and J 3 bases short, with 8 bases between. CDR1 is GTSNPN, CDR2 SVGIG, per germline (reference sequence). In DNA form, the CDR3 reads TGTGCCTGGAACCAGGGAACAGATACGCAGTATTTT. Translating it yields CAWNQGTDTQYF. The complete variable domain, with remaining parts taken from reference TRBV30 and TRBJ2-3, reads SQTIHQWPATLVQPVGSPLSLECTVEGTSNPNLYWYRQAAGRGLQLLFYSVGIGQISSEVPQNLSASRPQDRQFILSSKKLLLSDSGFYLCAWNQGTDTQYFGPGTRLTVL.

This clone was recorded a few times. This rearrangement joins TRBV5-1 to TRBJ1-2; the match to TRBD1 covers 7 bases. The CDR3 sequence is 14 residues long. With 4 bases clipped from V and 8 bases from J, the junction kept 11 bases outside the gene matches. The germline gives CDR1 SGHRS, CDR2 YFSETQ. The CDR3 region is CASSTGTASLGYTF. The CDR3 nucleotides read TGCGCCAGCAGCACCGGGACAGCCTCCCTGGGCTACACCTTC.

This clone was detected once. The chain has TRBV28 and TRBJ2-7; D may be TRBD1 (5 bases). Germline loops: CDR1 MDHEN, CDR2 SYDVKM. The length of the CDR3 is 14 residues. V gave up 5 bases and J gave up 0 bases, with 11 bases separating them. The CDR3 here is CASSLPTVSYEQYF. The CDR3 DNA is TGTGCCAGCAGTCTGCCGACAGTCTCCTACGAGCAGTACTTC.

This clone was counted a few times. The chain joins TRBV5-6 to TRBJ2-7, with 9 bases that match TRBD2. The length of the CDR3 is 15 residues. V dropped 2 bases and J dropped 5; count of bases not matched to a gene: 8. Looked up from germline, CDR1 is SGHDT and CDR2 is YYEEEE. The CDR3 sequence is CASSLDSGRRDEQYF. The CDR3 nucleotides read TGTGCCAGCAGCTTAGATAGCGGGAGACGGGACGAGCAGTACTTC.

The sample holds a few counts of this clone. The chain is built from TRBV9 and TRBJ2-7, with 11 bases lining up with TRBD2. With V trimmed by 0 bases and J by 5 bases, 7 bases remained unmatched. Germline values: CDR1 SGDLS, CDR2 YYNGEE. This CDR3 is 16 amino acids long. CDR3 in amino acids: CASSVGLAGGTHEQYF. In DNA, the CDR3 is TGTGCCAGCAGCGTAGGGCTAGCGGGAGGCACCCACGAGCAGTACTTC.

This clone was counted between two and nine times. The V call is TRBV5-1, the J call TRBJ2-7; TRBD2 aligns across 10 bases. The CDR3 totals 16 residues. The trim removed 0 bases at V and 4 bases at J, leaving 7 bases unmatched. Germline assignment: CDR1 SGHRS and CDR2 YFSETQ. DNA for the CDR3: TGCGCCAGCAGCTTGGGGATCGATAGCGGGAGGTACGAGCAGTACTTC. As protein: CASSLGIDSGRYEQYF.

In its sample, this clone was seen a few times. The CDR3 DNA follows: TGTGCCAGCAGCTTCAGCCTGGGGGCCCTAAAACTGTTTTTT. It codes for CASSFSLGALKLFF. V is TRBV11-2 and J is TRBJ1-4; a possible D gene is TRBD1 (6 bases). This CDR3 has 14 residues. V was trimmed by 3 bases and J by 10 bases, leaving 15 bases between them. The germline gives CDR1 SGHAT, CDR2 FQNNGV.

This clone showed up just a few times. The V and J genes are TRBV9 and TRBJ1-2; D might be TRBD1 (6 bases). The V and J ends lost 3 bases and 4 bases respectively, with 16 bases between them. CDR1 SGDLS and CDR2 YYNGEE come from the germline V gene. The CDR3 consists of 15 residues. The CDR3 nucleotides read TGTGCCAGCAGCGCAGTGGTAGGGGGTAGCTATGGCTACACCTTC. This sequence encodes CASSAVVGGSYGYTF.

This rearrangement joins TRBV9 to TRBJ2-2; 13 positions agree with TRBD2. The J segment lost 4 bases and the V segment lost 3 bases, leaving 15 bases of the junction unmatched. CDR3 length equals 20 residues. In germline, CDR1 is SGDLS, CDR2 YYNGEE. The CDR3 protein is CASSATGLAGEQLSTGELFF. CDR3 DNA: TGTGCCAGCAGCGCGACAGGACTAGCGGGAGAGCAGCTTAGCACCGGGGAGCTGTTTTTT.

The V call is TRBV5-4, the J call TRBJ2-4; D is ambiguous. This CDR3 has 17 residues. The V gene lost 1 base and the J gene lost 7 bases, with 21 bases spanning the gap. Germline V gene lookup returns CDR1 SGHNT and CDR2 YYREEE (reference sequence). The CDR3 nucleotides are TGTGCCAGCAGCTTGATCCGGTCGAGCGACGGGTATAACATTCAGTACTTC. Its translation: CASSLIRSSDGYNIQYF.

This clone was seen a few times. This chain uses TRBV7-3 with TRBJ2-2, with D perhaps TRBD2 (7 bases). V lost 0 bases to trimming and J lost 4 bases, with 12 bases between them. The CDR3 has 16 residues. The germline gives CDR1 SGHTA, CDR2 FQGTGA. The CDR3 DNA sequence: TGTGCCAGCAGCTTAACCGGGGGGCTAGGCACCGGGGAGCTGTTTTTT. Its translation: CASSLTGGLGTGELFF.

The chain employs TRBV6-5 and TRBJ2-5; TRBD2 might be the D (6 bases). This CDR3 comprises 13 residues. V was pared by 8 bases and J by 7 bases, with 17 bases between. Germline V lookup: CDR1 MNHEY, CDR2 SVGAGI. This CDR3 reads CASGSGQSWTQYF. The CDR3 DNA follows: TGTGCCAGCGGGAGCGGGCAATCGTGGACCCAGTACTTC.

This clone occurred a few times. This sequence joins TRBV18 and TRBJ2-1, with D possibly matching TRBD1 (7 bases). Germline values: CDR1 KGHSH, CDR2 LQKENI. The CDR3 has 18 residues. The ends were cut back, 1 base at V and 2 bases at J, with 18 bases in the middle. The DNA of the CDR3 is TGTGCCAGCTCACCACAGGATGGGCAGGGGGGTACCTACAATGAGCAGTTCTTC. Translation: CASSPQDGQGGTYNEQFF.

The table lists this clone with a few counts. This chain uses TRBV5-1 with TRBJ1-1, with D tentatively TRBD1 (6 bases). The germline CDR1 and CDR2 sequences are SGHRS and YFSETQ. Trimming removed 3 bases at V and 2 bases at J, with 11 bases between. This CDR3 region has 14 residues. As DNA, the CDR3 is TGCGCCAGCAGCTCCTCAGGGGTAAACACTGAAGCTTTCTTT. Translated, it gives CASSSSGVNTEAFF.

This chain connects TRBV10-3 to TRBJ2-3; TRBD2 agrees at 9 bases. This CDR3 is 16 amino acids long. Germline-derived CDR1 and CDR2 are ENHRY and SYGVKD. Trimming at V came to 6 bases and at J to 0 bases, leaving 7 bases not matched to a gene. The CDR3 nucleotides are TGTGCCATCAGGCTGACTAGCGGTATTAGCACAGATACGCAGTATTTT. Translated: CAIRLTSGISTDTQYF.

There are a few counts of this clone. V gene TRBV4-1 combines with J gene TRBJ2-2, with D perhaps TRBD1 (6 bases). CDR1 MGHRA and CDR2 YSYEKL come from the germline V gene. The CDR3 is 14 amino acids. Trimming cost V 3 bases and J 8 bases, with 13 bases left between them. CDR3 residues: CASSQRTDSGELFF. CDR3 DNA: TGCGCCAGCAGCCAGAGGACGGACAGTGGGGAGCTGTTTTTT.

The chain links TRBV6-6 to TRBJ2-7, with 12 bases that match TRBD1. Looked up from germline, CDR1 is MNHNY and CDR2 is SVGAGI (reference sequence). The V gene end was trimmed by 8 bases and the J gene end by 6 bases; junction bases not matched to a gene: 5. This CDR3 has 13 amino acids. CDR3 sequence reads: CASSGTGGVEQYF. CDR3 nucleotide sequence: TGTGCCAGCTCCGGGACAGGGGGCGTCGAGCAGTACTTC.

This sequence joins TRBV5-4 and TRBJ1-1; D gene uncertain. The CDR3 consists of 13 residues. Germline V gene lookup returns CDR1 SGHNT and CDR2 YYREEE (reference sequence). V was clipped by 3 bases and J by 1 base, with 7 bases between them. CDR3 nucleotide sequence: TGTGCCAGCAGCTCGACTACGAACACTGAAGCTTTCTTT. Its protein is CASSSTTNTEAFF.

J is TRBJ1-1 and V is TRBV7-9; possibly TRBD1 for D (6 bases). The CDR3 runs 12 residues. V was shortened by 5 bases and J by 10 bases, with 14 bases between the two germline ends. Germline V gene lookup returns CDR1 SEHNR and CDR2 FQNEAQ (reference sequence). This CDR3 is CASSPQGGVAFF. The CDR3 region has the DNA TGTGCCAGCAGCCCTCAAGGGGGGGTAGCTTTCTTT.

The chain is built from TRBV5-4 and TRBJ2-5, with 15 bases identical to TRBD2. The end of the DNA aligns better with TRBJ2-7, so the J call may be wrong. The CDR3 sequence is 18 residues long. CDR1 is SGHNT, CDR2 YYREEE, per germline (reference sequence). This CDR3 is CASSGLAGGPNLPYEQYF. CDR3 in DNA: TGTGCCAGCAGCGGACTAGCGGGAGGGCCGAATCTCCCCTACGAGCAGTACTTC.

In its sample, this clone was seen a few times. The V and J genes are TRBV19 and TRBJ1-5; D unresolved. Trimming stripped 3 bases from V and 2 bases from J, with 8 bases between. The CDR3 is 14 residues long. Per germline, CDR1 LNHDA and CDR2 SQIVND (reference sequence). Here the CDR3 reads CASSIRLGNQPQHF. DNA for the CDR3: TGTGCCAGTAGTATCAGATTGGGCAATCAGCCCCAGCATTTT.

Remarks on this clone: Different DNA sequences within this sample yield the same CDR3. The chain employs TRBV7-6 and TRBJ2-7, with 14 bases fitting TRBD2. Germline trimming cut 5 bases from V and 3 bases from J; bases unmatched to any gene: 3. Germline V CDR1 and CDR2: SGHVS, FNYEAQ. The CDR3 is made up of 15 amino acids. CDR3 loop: CASSPGTSGSYEQYF. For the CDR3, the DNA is TGTGCCAGCAGCCCGGGGACTAGCGGGAGCTACGAGCAGTACTTC.

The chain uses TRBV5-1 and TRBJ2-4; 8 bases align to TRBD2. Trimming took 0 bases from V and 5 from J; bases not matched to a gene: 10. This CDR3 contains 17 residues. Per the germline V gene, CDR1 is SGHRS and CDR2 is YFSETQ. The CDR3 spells CASSLAGTRGGENIQYF. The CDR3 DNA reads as TGCGCCAGCAGCTTGGCGGGCACCCGGGGGGGGGAAAACATTCAGTACTTC.

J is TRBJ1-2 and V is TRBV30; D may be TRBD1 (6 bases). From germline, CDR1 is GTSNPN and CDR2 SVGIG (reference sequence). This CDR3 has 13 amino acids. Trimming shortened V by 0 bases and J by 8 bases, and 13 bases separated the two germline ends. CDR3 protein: CAWSVTGSVGYTF. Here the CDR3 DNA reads TGTGCCTGGAGTGTAACAGGGTCGGTGGGCTACACCTTC.